This TCR beta chain comes out of a study of T cell repertoires in cytomegalovirus infection. Study-level information: Matching HLA type, along with CMV infection, was indicated by public TCR beta signatures.

This clonotype was seen a few times. Its antigen is unknown. The CDR3 totals 16 residues. With 5 bases clipped from V and 6 bases from J, the junction kept 13 bases outside the gene matches. Regarding the study as a whole: Carriage of CMV together with the relevant HLA was identifiable through cumulative public TCR beta family frequency.

Via MiXCR, TCRdb re-called the reads, giving one row per CDR3 protein. The sample lists fewer than 900,000 distinct CDR3 sequences; 25% to 30% were seen once. Sequences were derived from cultured CD8+ T cells from PBMCs, sampled from culture after CMV antigen stimulation. The TCR was taken from a human donor in good health (CMV status not recorded). Some clones in this sample may be carry-over from other donors' samples. This rearrangement joins TRBV12-3 or TRBV12-4 to TRBJ1-2; TRBD1 aligns across 9 bases. This CDR3 reads CASSDRDRVLKDGYTF. The CDR3 nucleotides read TGTGCCAGCAGTGACCGGGACAGGGTACTAAAAGATGGCTACACCTTC.